This TCR beta chain was captured in a study of T cells in Graves' hyperthyroidism and ophthalmopathy. Overall study context: It was at initial diagnosis, before any treatment, that peripheral blood was collected. Study-wide results and caveats: The authors' 13 V-J model separated ophthalmopathy from stable hyperthyroidism. Blood samples included most of the expanded thyroid clonotypes exceeding 0.001.

There are many counts of this clonotype. Its specificity is unknown. At least 3 on the Clinical Activity Score was recorded for ophthalmopathy patients, who also had NOSPECS grade at least 4 and duration under 3 months. From germline, CDR1 is SNHLY and CDR2 FYNNEI. The V segment lost 8 bases and the J segment 5 bases; nucleotides outside the gene matches: 5. The CDR3 has 12 amino acids. The investigators amplified TCR beta CDR3 regions from RNA transcripts. The HTBI primer set drove a first-round RT-PCR of the TCR CDR3. TCRdb re-analysed the multiplex PCR reads in MiXCR, keeping a single row per CDR3 protein. The sample holds 200,000 to 250,000 distinct CDR3 sequences, approximately 25% seen once.

The receptor's source is a woman aged 40 to 55 with Graves' ophthalmopathy. The gene calls are TRBV2 and TRBJ1-2; 7 nucleotides align to TRBD1. Input material: blood. In nucleotides, the CDR3 is TGTGCCAGCGAGGGGGCAGGGTATGGCTACACCTTC. This gives the protein CASEGAGYGYTF.